The 29 T cell receptor beta chains presented below share a single source sample, sequenced in a study of PD-L1 blockade in urothelial cancer. Produced via immunoSEQ multiplex PCR; TCRdb's table is partial and in-frame only. The table includes around 130,000 clones, about four fifths detected once. As to time point: pretreatment peripheral blood. Sequenced material: PBMCs, taken around atezolizumab (anti-PD-L1) treatment. All receptors come from a man aged 50 to 60 with urothelial cancer.

The rearrangement links TRBV29-1 to TRBJ2-7; the match to TRBD2 covers 10 bases. The CDR3 has 13 residues. Per the germline V gene, CDR1 is SQVTM and CDR2 is ANQGSEA. Losses at the gene ends were 6 bases for V and 5 bases for J; bases not matched to a gene: 7. In nucleotides, the CDR3 is TGCAGCGTCTTTGGGCTAGCGGGAGACGAGCAGTACTTC. Protein sequence: CSVFGLAGDEQYF.

This clone was found a few times. This sequence joins TRBV30 and TRBJ2-2; D remains ambiguous. The CDR3 totals 13 residues. The germline V and J ends were trimmed by 5 bases and 4 bases, with 11 bases remaining between them. CDR1 and CDR2 from the germline V gene are GTSNPN and SVGIG (reference sequence). The CDR3 region is CAWYRSSTGELFF. The CDR3 DNA is TGTGCCTGGTATCGTTCTAGCACCGGGGAGCTGTTTTTT.

The chain carries TRBV28 and TRBJ2-1; possibly TRBD1 for D (6 bases). This CDR3 has 16 amino acids. Trimming shortened V by 6 bases and J by 3 bases, and 18 bases separated the two germline ends. Germline CDR1 is MDHEN and CDR2 is SYDVKM. Here the CDR3 reads CASRSQGTQHYNEQFF. The CDR3 DNA reads as TGTGCCAGCAGATCACAGGGAACCCAGCACTACAATGAGCAGTTCTTC.

The CDR3 is CASSSHHEQYF. CDR3 DNA sequence: TGCGCCAGCAGCTCCCATCACGAGCAGTACTTC. The chain couples TRBV5-1 to TRBJ2-7; D is unclear. Germline V gene data show CDR1 as SGHRS and CDR2 as YFSETQ. Trimming stripped 3 bases from V and 5 bases from J, with 6 bases between. This CDR3 is built from 11 residues.

The chain couples TRBV4-1 to TRBJ2-1; 10 bases match TRBD2. The CDR3 totals 16 residues. CDR1 is MGHRA, CDR2 YSYEKL, per germline. Trimming removed 3 bases from V and 4 bases from J; junction bases left unmatched: 6. The CDR3 coding sequence is TGCGCCAGCAGCCACATTAGGACTAGCGGTTACAATGAGCAGTTCTTC. This encodes CASSHIRTSGYNEQFF.

This rearrangement joins TRBV5-6 to TRBJ2-1; 7 bases fit TRBD2. The CDR3 runs 12 residues. Trimming at V came to 0 bases and at J to 9 bases, leaving 0 bases not matched to a gene. In germline, CDR1 is SGHDT, CDR2 YYEEEE. CDR3 loop: CASSLASGEQFF. The DNA of the CDR3 is TGTGCCAGCAGCTTGGCTAGCGGTGAGCAGTTCTTC.

The genes are TRBV5-4 and TRBJ2-7; TRBD1 agrees at 8 bases. The J segment lost 2 bases and the V segment lost 5 bases, leaving 9 bases of the junction unmatched. The CDR3 spans 15 residues. Germline-derived CDR1 and CDR2 are SGHNT and YYREEE (reference sequence). The CDR3 loop reads CASSKTGAGTYEQYF. CDR3 nucleotide sequence: TGTGCCAGCAGTAAGACAGGGGCCGGCACCTACGAGCAGTACTTC.

The chain is built from TRBV4-2 and TRBJ2-1, with TRBD2 matching over 8 bases. Germline V lookup: CDR1 LGHNA, CDR2 YNFKEQ. The CDR3 covers 18 residues. After removal of 0 bases from V and 7 bases from J, the junction contained 14 bases not matched to a gene. The CDR3 here is CASSQDLGGLALANEQFF. The CDR3 DNA reads as TGTGCCAGCAGCCAAGATCTTGGCGGACTAGCTCTCGCTAATGAGCAGTTCTTC.

The V and J genes are TRBV11-2 and TRBJ1-4, with 10 bases that match TRBD1. The CDR3 is 17 residues long. V lost 5 bases to trimming and J lost 5 bases; unmatched junction nucleotides: 11. Looked up from germline, CDR1 is SGHAT and CDR2 is FQNNGV. The CDR3 DNA reads TGTGCCAGCAGCCCTCGGGACAGGGGTCCTCAGAATGAAAAACTGTTTTTT. Its protein product is CASSPRDRGPQNEKLFF.

The chain is built from TRBV29-1 and TRBJ1-2; D may be TRBD1 (6 bases). The germline gives CDR1 SQVTM, CDR2 ANQGSEA. The CDR3 is 11 amino acids. V was pared by 6 bases and J by 4 bases, with 9 bases between. The CDR3 DNA follows: TGCAGCGTAACAGGGATCTATGGCTACACCTTC. This gives the protein CSVTGIYGYTF. The full variable domain, its missing parts supplied by reference TRBV29-1 and TRBJ1-2, is SAVISQKPSRDICQRGTSLTIQCQVDSQVTMMFWYRQQPGQSLTLIATANQGSEATYESGFVIDKFPISRPNLTFSTLTVSNMSPEDSSIYLCSVTGIYGYTFGSGTRLTVV.

The chain carries TRBV18 and TRBJ2-5; a possible D gene is TRBD2 (6 bases). The CDR3 runs to 16 residues. The germline V gene has CDR1 KGHSH and CDR2 LQKENI. The ends were cut back, 2 bases at V and 0 bases at J, with 13 bases in the middle. The CDR3 loop is CASSPWDLSYQETQYF. In DNA form, the CDR3 reads TGTGCCAGCTCACCATGGGACTTGTCTTACCAAGAGACCCAGTACTTC. Full variable domain (missing parts from reference TRBV18 and TRBJ2-5): NAGVMQNPRHLVRRRGQEARLRCSPMKGHSHVYWYRQLPEEGLKFMVYLQKENIIDESGMPKERFSAEFPKEGPSILRIQQVVRGDSAAYFCASSPWDLSYQETQYFGPGTRLLVL.

This rearrangement joins TRBV27 to TRBJ2-3, with D perhaps matching TRBD2 (5 bases). The V end was cut by 3 bases, the J end by 3 bases, with 16 bases between. CDR1 is MNHEY and CDR2 is SMNVEV in the germline V gene (reference sequence). This CDR3 is built from 16 residues. CDR3 DNA sequence: TGTGCCAGCAGTTTCCGTTTACCGCGCGGGACAGATACGCAGTATTTT. This encodes CASSFRLPRGTDTQYF.

In its sample, this clone was seen once. The V gene is TRBV7-2, the J gene TRBJ2-7, with 7 bases aligning to TRBD2. CDR1 and CDR2 from the germline V gene are SGHTA and FQGNSA. The junction had 8 bases not matched to a gene; V was cut back by 5 bases and J by 4 bases. This CDR3 region has 14 residues. The CDR3 sequence: CASSRVGGVYEQYF. The CDR3 DNA is TGTGCCAGCAGCCGGGTGGGGGGGGTTTACGAGCAGTACTTC.

The chain carries TRBV15 and TRBJ2-5; D perhaps matches TRBD2 (5 bases). Looked up from germline, CDR1 is LNHNV and CDR2 is YYDKDF (reference sequence). The CDR3 is made up of 15 amino acids. Trimming cost V 0 bases and J 5 bases, with 13 bases left between them. This CDR3 is CATSRELVGSETQYF. CDR3 nucleotides: TGTGCCACCAGCAGAGAACTAGTTGGTTCGGAGACCCAGTACTTC.

V and J are TRBV6-4 and TRBJ2-1, with TRBD2 matching over 10 bases. This CDR3 contains 16 residues. CDR1 MRHNA and CDR2 SNTAGT come from the germline V gene. The ends lost 2 bases at V and 8 bases at J; junction bases unmatched: 9. In DNA, the CDR3 is TGTGCCAGCAGTGACGAAGCGGGAGGGCCGAGGGATGAGCAGTTCTTC. Its translation is CASSDEAGGPRDEQFF.

The chain carries TRBV9 and TRBJ2-1; a possible D gene is TRBD1 (5 bases). Per the germline V gene, CDR1 is SGDLS and CDR2 is YYNGEE. V shed 4 bases and J shed 2 bases, with 13 bases lying between them. The CDR3 length is 15 residues. The CDR3 region is CASSPRVVPYNEQFF. The CDR3 DNA follows: TGTGCCAGCAGCCCCAGGGTTGTCCCCTACAATGAGCAGTTCTTC.

In this sample, this clone turned up a few times. The V and J genes are TRBV7-2 and TRBJ2-1; 9 bases are shared with TRBD2. Germline-derived CDR1 and CDR2 are SGHTA and FQGNSA. The V segment lost 2 bases and the J segment 5 bases; nucleotides outside the gene matches: 7. CDR3 length equals 16 residues. The CDR3 region has the DNA TGTGCCAGCAGCTTACCCAGACTAGCGGATGACAATGAGCAGTTCTTC. Translating it yields CASSLPRLADDNEQFF.

The J gene is TRBJ2-1, the V gene TRBV19; 9 nucleotides match TRBD2. The junction had 11 bases not matched to a gene; V was cut back by 6 bases and J by 2 bases. This CDR3 is 17 amino acids long. Germline V gives CDR1 LNHDA, CDR2 SQIVND (reference sequence). The CDR3 loop reads CASRHRLLAGPYNEQFF. In DNA form, the CDR3 reads TGTGCCAGTAGACATCGACTACTAGCGGGCCCCTACAATGAGCAGTTCTTC.

The chain has TRBV7-8 and TRBJ1-1; D not certain. Germline CDR1 SGHVS, CDR2 FQNEAQ. Between the trimmed V and J ends, which lost 3 bases and 0 bases, there was a span of 5 bases. CDR3 length: 13 residues. CDR3: CASSFQVNTEAFF. The CDR3 DNA sequence: TGTGCCAGCAGCTTTCAGGTGAACACTGAAGCTTTCTTT.

The chain has TRBV9 and TRBJ2-1, with D maybe TRBD1 (6 bases). Trimming took 0 bases from V and 2 from J, leaving 12 bases between them. The germline gives CDR1 SGDLS, CDR2 YYNGEE. This CDR3 has 16 amino acids. The CDR3 DNA follows: TGTGCCAGCAGCGTAGCTTCTTGGACAGCCTACAATGAGCAGTTCTTC. This codes for CASSVASWTAYNEQFF.

This chain connects TRBV27 to TRBJ2-2; TRBD2 aligns across 11 bases. V trimming: 5 bases; J trimming: 2 bases; junction bases outside the gene matches: 4. This CDR3 is built from 16 residues. CDR1 is MNHEY, CDR2 SMNVEV, per germline (reference sequence). For the CDR3, the DNA is TGTGCCAGCAGTCTTAGCGGGAGGGTCAACACCGGGGAGCTGTTTTTT. The encoded protein is CASSLSGRVNTGELFF.

The chain has TRBV28 and TRBJ2-2; 7 bases line up with TRBD2. The V gene end was trimmed by 3 bases and the J gene end by 5 bases; junction bases not matched to a gene: 6. The CDR3 contains 15 residues. The germline V gene has CDR1 MDHEN and CDR2 SYDVKM. The CDR3 protein is CASSFLLGGTGELFF. In DNA, the CDR3 is TGTGCCAGCAGTTTCCTGTTGGGGGGGACCGGGGAGCTGTTTTTT.

The chain is built from TRBV18 and TRBJ1-5; the match to TRBD1 covers 7 bases. The CDR3 is 13 amino acids. Germline CDR1 reads KGHSH; CDR2 reads LQKENI. Germline trimming cut 6 bases from V and 4 bases from J; bases unmatched to any gene: 3. CDR3: CASSQDRNQPQHF. The CDR3 region has the DNA TGTGCCAGCTCCCAGGACAGGAATCAGCCCCAGCATTTT.

For the CDR3, the DNA is TGTGCCAGCAGTCAGGGGGCAGGTACTGAAGCTTTCTTT. As protein: CASSQGAGTEAFF. This sequence joins TRBV2 and TRBJ1-1, with TRBD1 matching over 8 bases. The CDR3 sequence is 13 residues long. CDR1 and CDR2 from the germline V gene are SNHLY and FYNNEI. Trimming removed 5 bases from V and 5 bases from J; junction bases left unmatched: 4.

The rearrangement joins TRBV5-8 to TRBJ1-2, with no clear D. Per the germline V gene, CDR1 is SGHTS and CDR2 is YDEGEE. This CDR3 is built from 15 residues. The germline V and J ends were trimmed by 0 bases and 5 bases, with 14 bases remaining between them. CDR3 sequence (DNA): TGTGCCAGCAGCTTGGGGTACACGGCGGGGTATGGCTACACCTTC. Translation: CASSLGYTAGYGYTF.

The V call is TRBV2, the J call TRBJ2-7; tentatively, D is TRBD1 (6 bases). Germline-derived CDR1 and CDR2 are SNHLY and FYNNEI. The CDR3 spans 12 residues. Trimming left V 6 bases short and J 4 bases short, with 10 bases between. The CDR3 nucleotides are TGTGCCAGCAGCCCACAGGGATACGAGCAGTACTTC. This encodes CASSPQGYEQYF.

This clone was seen once. The chain carries TRBV2 and TRBJ2-2, with TRBD2 as a possible D gene (6 bases). This CDR3 has 16 amino acids. V was cut by 6 bases and J by 6 bases, with 20 bases left in between. Germline CDR1 and CDR2: SNHLY and FYNNEI. The CDR3 DNA is TGTGCCAGCAGCCTAACCACGGGGGTATTCGCCGGGGAGCTGTTTTTT. Protein product: CASSLTTGVFAGELFF.

This chain joins TRBV5-1 and TRBJ2-7; 8 positions agree with TRBD1. The germline V gene has CDR1 SGHRS and CDR2 YFSETQ. With 3 bases clipped from V and 3 bases from J, the junction kept 5 bases outside the gene matches. The CDR3 loop spans 14 amino acids. Here the CDR3 DNA reads TGCGCCAGCAGCTCCGACAGGGGTCTCTACGAGCAGTACTTC. Its protein is CASSSDRGLYEQYF.

V usage is TRBV19 and J usage is TRBJ2-7, with TRBD1 matching 8 bases. Trimming took 1 base from V and 6 from J; bases not matched to a gene: 8. The CDR3 runs to 15 residues. Germline loops: CDR1 LNHDA, CDR2 SQIVND (reference sequence). The CDR3 loop is CASSIGGQVVGEQYF. CDR3 DNA sequence: TGTGCCAGTAGTATAGGGGGACAGGTTGTTGGCGAGCAGTACTTC.